These 5 T cell receptor beta chains came from one sample sequenced in a study of blood T cells in healthy people across ages. A second PCR of 7 to 11 cycles used a sample-barcoded 5' primer and a J-beta primer mix. TCRdb analysed the 5' RACE reads with MiXCR anew, one entry per CDR3 protein. The sample lists about 800,000 distinct CDR3 sequences, 20% to 30% seen once, with under 4.5% in the top ten. This sample also appeared in a second study, on T cells of mothers and their children.

Sequencing input: blood. The receptors come from a boy aged 5 to 17 in good health.

The table lists this clonotype with a few counts. V and J are TRBV4-3 and TRBJ1-1; D gene unclear. CDR1 LGHNA and CDR2 YSLEER come from the germline V gene. The CDR3 sequence is 17 residues long. With 1 base removed from V and 1 base from J, the gap between germline ends came to 16 bases. The chain's CDR3 is CASSQVFPPGANTEAFF. The CDR3 region has the DNA TGCGCCAGCAGCCAAGTCTTCCCACCTGGAGCGAACACTGAAGCTTTCTTT.

This clonotype came up a few times. CDR3 region: CAISGTSGVGEQYF. The CDR3 DNA is TGTGCCATCAGTGGGACTAGCGGAGTCGGGGAGCAGTACTTC. The rearrangement links TRBV10-3 to TRBJ2-7; 10 nucleotides agree with TRBD2. The germline CDR1 and CDR2 sequences are ENHRY and SYGVKD. This CDR3 spans 14 amino acids. Trimming at V came to 4 bases and at J to 7 bases, leaving 7 bases not matched to a gene.

The genes are TRBV12-3 or TRBV12-4 and TRBJ1-2, with TRBD1 matching over 8 bases. V shed 7 bases and J 8 bases; nucleotides not matched to a gene: 12. The CDR3 spans 14 residues. As DNA, the CDR3 is TGTGCCAGCACCACACCGGGACAGGTTGGCGGCTACACCTTC. This encodes CASTTPGQVGGYTF.

The CDR3 spells CASNRTQGPNEKLFF. The CDR3 nucleotides read TGTGCCAGCAACCGAACACAGGGTCCTAATGAAAAACTGTTTTTT. This chain uses TRBV7-9 with TRBJ1-4, with D possibly being TRBD1 (6 bases). This CDR3 region has 15 residues. Germline V gene lookup returns CDR1 SEHNR and CDR2 FQNEAQ (reference sequence). V was trimmed by 7 bases and J by 3 bases, leaving 15 bases between them.

This chain connects TRBV2 to TRBJ2-7; TRBD1 might be the D (6 bases). The CDR3 is 14 amino acids. The germline CDR1 and CDR2 sequences are SNHLY and FYNNEI. Deletions cut 3 bases from V and 3 bases from J, with 12 bases between. This CDR3 reads CASSEGQGNYEQYF. CDR3 coding DNA: TGTGCCAGCAGTGAGGGGCAGGGGAACTACGAGCAGTACTTC. Filled out from reference TRBV2 and TRBJ2-7, the complete variable domain reads EPEVTQTPSHQVTQMGQEVILRCVPISNHLYFYWYRQILGQKVEFLVSFYNNEISEKSEIFDDQFSVERPDGSNFTLKIRSTKLEDSAMYFCASSEGQGNYEQYFGPGTRLTVT.